This T cell receptor beta chain was profiled in a study of blood T cell repertoires in COVID-19. Study summary: The cDNA or gDNA used as material had been derived from T cells, B-cell-depleted T cells, or PBMCs.

The CDR3 consists of 15 residues. CDR1 ENHRY and CDR2 SYGVKD come from the germline V gene. Trimming removed 5 bases from V and 7 bases from J; junction bases left unmatched: 7. In the original analysis: Nucleated cell number was recorded as an estimate derived from reference gene primer amplification. The repertoire was sequenced with immunoSEQ multiplex PCR; TCRdb's copy has only in-frame clones and lacks some. V, J and clone size are those of that table, while D and trimming were read from the DNA. The repertoire includes about 240,000 clones, 80% to 90% of them detected once, and around 2.6% sits in the top ten. Participants were placed into cohorts based on the clinical history they reported.

This chain connects TRBV10-3 to TRBJ1-6; 8 bases align to TRBD1. Source material: PBMCs or T cells enriched from blood (not recorded which). This TCR derives from a woman in her twenties or thirties with acute COVID-19. The CDR3 coding sequence is TGTGCCATCAGTTATAGGACAGGGCGGAATTCACCCCTCCACTTT. This translates into CAISYRTGRNSPLHF.